The clone carrying this T cell receptor (beta chain) was counted only a few times. As yet, its antigen is unknown. 13 Jbeta primers and 60 Vbeta primers were used for the PCR. Profiling relied on immunoSEQ multiplex PCR, and the TCRdb table lists in-frame clones only, not all of them. The sample carries 150,000 to 200,000 clones, 65% to 80% recorded once. CDR3 size: 13 residues. Trimming stripped 4 bases from V and 7 bases from J, with 11 bases between. Germline CDR1 is MNHNS and CDR2 is SASEGT. This record belongs to a study of cytomegalovirus exposure and HLA in healthy donors. Study-wide results and limits: Segments of the TCR beta V type were, in most cases, productive about 87% or about 30% of the time in an earlier analysis. CMV antigen specificity of three CMV-associated chains was confirmed in vitro. TCR beta sequences numbering roughly 16,000 were associated with HLA alleles at 0.05 false discovery rate in a later analysis.

The chain couples TRBV6-1 to TRBJ1-3, with D possibly matching TRBD1 (5 bases). The TCR was taken from a young woman in good health and CMV-seronegative. The sequencing input was PBMCs. The DNA for the CDR3 is TGTGCCAGCAGTGTTGGGGGGTCCAACACCATATATTTT. This sequence encodes CASSVGGSNTIYF.